This record covers a single T cell receptor beta chain. Its antigen is unidentified. Repertoires were generated with immunoSEQ multiplex PCR, while TCRdb's copy carries only in-frame clones and drops some. The sample has 90,000 to 95,000 clones; 81% are singletons. The sample comes from a study of glioma-infiltrating T cells after dendritic cell vaccination. Findings and limits, study-wide: Only a small number of patients had complete blood and tumor samples.

Time point specified: after dendritic cell vaccination, including at tumor progression/relapse. Between the trimmed V and J ends, which lost 6 bases and 1 base, there was a span of 9 bases. The CDR3 covers 14 residues. Germline lookup yields CDR1 SGHTA and CDR2 FQGNSA. This specimen was blood, taken after dendritic cell vaccination. The V and J genes are TRBV7-2 and TRBJ1-4; no reliable D call. The source is a human donor with glioblastoma. The CDR3 DNA is TGTGCCAGCAGTAAAGCAGGAACTAATGAAAAACTGTTTTTT. Translated, it gives CASSKAGTNEKLFF.